These T cell receptor beta chains were read from a single sample in a study of T cell responses to AZD1222 COVID-19 vaccine. Repertoires were generated with immunoSEQ multiplex PCR, while TCRdb's copy carries only in-frame clones and drops some. The data contain roughly 150,000 clones, 90% to 95% of them seen just once; the ten biggest clones take up approximately 1.5%. Sequencing used peripheral blood, obtained 28 days after the second AZD1222 dose. The source is an adult who received the AZD1222 COVID-19 vaccine. The CDR3 runs from the conserved cysteine through the conserved F or W. A D gene is named only where the DNA matches it firmly. Size values are once, few and many counts, or a class for expanded clones, and some rows have none.

v_call	cdr3_length	clone_size	j_call	d_call	cdr3_nt	cdr3_aa
TRBV7-2	15	NA	TRBJ2-1	NA	TGTGCCAGCAGCTTAGCGGCAGGGCAGTACAATGAGCAGTTCTTC	CASSLAAGQYNEQFF
TRBV5-1	14	once	TRBJ2-5	TRBD1	TGCGCCAGCAGCAAGGGACAGGGACAAGAGACCCAGTACTTC	CASSKGQGQETQYF
TRBV28	12	NA	TRBJ1-5	NA	TGTGCCAGCAGTTTAGGTGGTCAGCCCCAGCATTTT	CASSLGGQPQHF
TRBV2	15	NA	TRBJ2-3	NA	TGTGCCAGCAGTGAATTTGGGAGGAGCACAGATACGCAGTATTTT	CASSEFGRSTDTQYF
TRBV5-4	16	few	TRBJ2-3	TRBD1	TGTGCCAGCAGCGTCTTCCCGGGACAGGCCTCAGATACGCAGTATTTT	CASSVFPGQASDTQYF
TRBV2	15	NA	TRBJ1-5	NA	TGTGCCAGCCGAGACGGGTCTTTTCGCAATCAGCCCCAGCATTTT	CASRDGSFRNQPQHF
TRBV5-4	15	NA	TRBJ2-1	TRBD2	TGTGCCAGCAGCCCAGTCCCTAGCGGCTACAATGAGCAGTTCTTC	CASSPVPSGYNEQFF
TRBV6-1	14	NA	TRBJ2-7	NA	TGTGCCAGCAGTGAAAGGCCCGTTACCTACGAGCAGTACTTC	CASSERPVTYEQYF
TRBV10-2	15	NA	TRBJ2-3	TRBD2	TGCGCCAGCCGTTTGGCGGGAGGCCGCACAGATACGCAGTATTTT	CASRLAGGRTDTQYF
TRBV9	14	NA	TRBJ1-2	TRBD1	TGTGCCAGCAGCGGAACGGGACAGGGAGGTGGCTACACCTTC	CASSGTGQGGGYTF
TRBV11-2	17	NA	TRBJ2-2	TRBD2	TGTGCCAGCAGCTTAATCTTCTCGGGAGGAATCACCGGGGAGCTGTTTTTT	CASSLIFSGGITGELFF
TRBV10-3	14	NA	TRBJ1-2	NA	TGTGCCATCAGTGAGTCGACTCTGCAGGCTGGCTACACCTTC	CAISESTLQAGYTF
TRBV6-1	15	NA	TRBJ1-5	NA	TGTGCCAGCAGTGAAGGCGGGACAAGAAATCAGCCCCAGCATTTT	CASSEGGTRNQPQHF
TRBV15	16	NA	TRBJ2-1	TRBD2	TGTGCCACCAGCAGCCCCGGGTGGCGGGAGGTTTATGAGCAGTTCTTC	CATSSPGWREVYEQFF
TRBV11-2	12	NA	TRBJ2-7	NA	TGTGCCAGCAGCTTAGGGACCTACGAGCAGTACTTC	CASSLGTYEQYF
TRBV7-9	16	NA	TRBJ2-7	TRBD1	TGTGCCAGCAGCCCCCGGGACAGGGGGCAATCCTACGAGCAGTACTTC	CASSPRDRGQSYEQYF
TRBV3-1/TRBV3-2	17	NA	TRBJ1-3	NA	TGTGCCAGCAGCCATCAGACAAAGCGGTTTGCGGGAAACACCATATATTTT	CASSHQTKRFAGNTIYF
TRBV7-8	15	NA	TRBJ2-7	NA	TGTGCCAGCAGCTTAGGCCTCGGGGGCCTCTACGAGCAGTACTTC	CASSLGLGGLYEQYF
TRBV28	12	NA	TRBJ2-1	NA	TGTGCCAGCAGTTTTTATTACAATGAGCAGTTCTTC	CASSFYYNEQFF
TRBV27	13	NA	TRBJ2-1	TRBD2	TGTGCCAGCAGATCGGGAGGTTTCGATGAGCAGTTCTTC	CASRSGGFDEQFF
TRBV5-6	14	NA	TRBJ2-6	NA	TGTGCCAGCAGCACCCTCTCTGGGGCCAACGTCCTGACTTTC	CASSTLSGANVLTF
TRBV5-6	14	few	TRBJ2-7	NA	TGTGCCAGCAGCTTGGTCAGTTATCCCTACGAGCAGTACTTC	CASSLVSYPYEQYF
TRBV28	14	NA	TRBJ2-1	NA	TGTGCCAGCAGTCCCCCCTCCCAAGACAATGAGCAGTTCTTC	CASSPPSQDNEQFF
TRBV5-1	16	NA	TRBJ2-1	NA	TGCGCCAGCAGCCCGGATCTCCCGAGCTCCTACAATGAGCAGTTCTTC	CASSPDLPSSYNEQFF
TRBV5-1	15	once	TRBJ1-1	NA	TGCGCCAGCAGCCCCCGGGTGGGGGGAGATACTGAAGCTTTCTTT	CASSPRVGGDTEAFF
TRBV5-5	12	NA	TRBJ1-1	NA	TGTGCCAGCAGCTTTCCGGGGACTGAAGCTTTCTTT	CASSFPGTEAFF